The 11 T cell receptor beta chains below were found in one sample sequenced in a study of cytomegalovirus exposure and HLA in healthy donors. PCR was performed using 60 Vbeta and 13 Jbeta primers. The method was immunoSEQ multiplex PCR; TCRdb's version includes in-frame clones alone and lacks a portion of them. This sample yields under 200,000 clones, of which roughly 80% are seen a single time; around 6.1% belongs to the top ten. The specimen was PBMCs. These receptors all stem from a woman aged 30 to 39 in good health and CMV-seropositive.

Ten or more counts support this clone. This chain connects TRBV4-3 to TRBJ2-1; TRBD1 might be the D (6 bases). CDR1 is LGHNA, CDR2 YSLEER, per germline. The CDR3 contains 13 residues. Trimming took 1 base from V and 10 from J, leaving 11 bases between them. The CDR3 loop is CASSQAQGREQFF. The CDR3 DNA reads TGCGCCAGCAGCCAAGCCCAGGGGCGAGAGCAGTTCTTC.

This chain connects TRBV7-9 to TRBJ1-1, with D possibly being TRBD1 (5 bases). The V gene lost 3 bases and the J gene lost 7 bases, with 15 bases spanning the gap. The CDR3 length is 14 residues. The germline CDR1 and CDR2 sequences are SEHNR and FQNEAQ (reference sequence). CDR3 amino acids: CASSLDARRGEAFF. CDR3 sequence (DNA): TGTGCCAGCAGCTTGGACGCCCGGAGGGGTGAAGCTTTCTTT.

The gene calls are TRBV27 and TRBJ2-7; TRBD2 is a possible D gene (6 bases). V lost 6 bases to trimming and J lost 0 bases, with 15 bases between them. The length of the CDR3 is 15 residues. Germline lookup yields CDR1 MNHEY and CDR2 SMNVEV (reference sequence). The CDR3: CASSQRAYSSYEQYF. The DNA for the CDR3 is TGTGCCAGCAGCCAGCGGGCATACAGCTCCTACGAGCAGTACTTC.

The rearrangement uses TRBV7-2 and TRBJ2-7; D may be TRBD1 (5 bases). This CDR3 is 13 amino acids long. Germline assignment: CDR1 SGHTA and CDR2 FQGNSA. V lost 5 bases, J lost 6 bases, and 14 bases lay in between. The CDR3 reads CASSLRQNSEQYF. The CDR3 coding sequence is TGTGCCAGCAGCCTCAGACAGAACTCCGAGCAGTACTTC. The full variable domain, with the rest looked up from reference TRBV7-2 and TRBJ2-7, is GAGVSQSPSNKVTEKGKDVELRCDPISGHTALYWYRQSLGQGLEFLIYFQGNSAPDKSGLPSDRFSAERTGGSVSTLTIQRTQQEDSAVYLCASSLRQNSEQYFGPGTRLTVT.

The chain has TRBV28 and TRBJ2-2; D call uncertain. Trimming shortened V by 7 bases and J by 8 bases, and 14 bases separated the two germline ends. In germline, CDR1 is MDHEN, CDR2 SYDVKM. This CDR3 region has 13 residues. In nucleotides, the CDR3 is TGTGCCAGCACGCTCGTTTTCACAGGGGAGCTGTTTTTT. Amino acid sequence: CASTLVFTGELFF.

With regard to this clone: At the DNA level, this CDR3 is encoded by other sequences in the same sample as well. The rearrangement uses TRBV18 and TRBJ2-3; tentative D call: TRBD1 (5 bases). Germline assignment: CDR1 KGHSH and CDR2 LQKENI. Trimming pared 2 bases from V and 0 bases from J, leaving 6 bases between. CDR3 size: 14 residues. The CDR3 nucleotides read TGTGCCAGCTCACCAACAGGAAGCACAGATACGCAGTATTTT. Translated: CASSPTGSTDTQYF.

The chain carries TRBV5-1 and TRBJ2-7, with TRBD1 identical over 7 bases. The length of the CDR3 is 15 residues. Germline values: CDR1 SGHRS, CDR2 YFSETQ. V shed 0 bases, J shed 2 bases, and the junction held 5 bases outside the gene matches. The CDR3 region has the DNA TGCGCCAGCAGCTTGGCTACAGGGGTAGCCTACGAGCAGTACTTC. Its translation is CASSLATGVAYEQYF.

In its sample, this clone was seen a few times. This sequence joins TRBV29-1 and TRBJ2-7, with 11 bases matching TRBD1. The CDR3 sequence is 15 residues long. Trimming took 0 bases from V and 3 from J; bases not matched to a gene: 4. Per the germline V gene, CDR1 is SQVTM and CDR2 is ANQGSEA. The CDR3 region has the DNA TGCAGCGTTGAAGATGGACAGGGGGCGTTCTACGAGCAGTACTTC. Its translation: CSVEDGQGAFYEQYF.

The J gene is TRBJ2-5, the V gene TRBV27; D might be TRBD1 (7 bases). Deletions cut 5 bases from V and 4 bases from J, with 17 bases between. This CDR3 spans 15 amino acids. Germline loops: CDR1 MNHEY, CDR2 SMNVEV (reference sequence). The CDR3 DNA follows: TGTGCCAGCAGTCCCCAGGGGGTAGCGGCAGAGACCCAGTACTTC. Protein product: CASSPQGVAAETQYF.

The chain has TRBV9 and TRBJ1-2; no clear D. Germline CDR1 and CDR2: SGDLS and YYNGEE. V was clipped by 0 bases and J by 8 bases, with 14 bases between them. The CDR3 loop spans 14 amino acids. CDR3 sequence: CASSVASSFGGYTF. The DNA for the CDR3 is TGTGCCAGCAGCGTAGCTTCCTCTTTCGGGGGCTACACCTTC.

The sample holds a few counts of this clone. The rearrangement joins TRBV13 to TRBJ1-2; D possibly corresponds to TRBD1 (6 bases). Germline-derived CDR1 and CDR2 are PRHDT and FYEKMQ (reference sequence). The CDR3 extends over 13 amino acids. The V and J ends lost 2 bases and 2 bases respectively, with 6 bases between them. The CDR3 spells CASSLTGNYGYTF. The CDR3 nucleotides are TGTGCCAGCAGCTTAACAGGGAACTATGGCTACACCTTC.